Each of the 17 T cell receptor beta chains below was sequenced from the same sample in a study of cytomegalovirus exposure and HLA in healthy donors. PCR used 60 Vbeta primers and 13 Jbeta primers. The table came from immunoSEQ multiplex PCR; TCRdb's copy has only in-frame clones and leaves some out. Of about 180,000 clones in the sample, over 75% were seen once. Sequencing used PBMCs. These receptor sequences come from a middle-aged man in good health and CMV-seropositive.

This sequence joins TRBV10-2 and TRBJ1-6, with TRBD1 as a possible D gene (5 bases). The CDR3 contains 16 residues. Germline CDR1 WSHSY, CDR2 SAAADI. The V end was cut by 0 bases, the J end by 7 bases, with 13 bases between. Written as DNA, the CDR3 is TGCGCCAGCAGTGAGTCGGGCAGGGTATTGAATTCACCCCTCCACTTT. Translating it yields CASSESGRVLNSPLHF.

The rearrangement links TRBV9 to TRBJ2-1, with a tentative D call TRBD2 (6 bases). CDR3 length: 16 residues. V lost 3 bases and J lost 8, with 21 bases in between. The germline V gene encodes CDR1 SGDLS and CDR2 YYNGEE. CDR3 DNA sequence: TGTGCCAGCAGCGCGTTAGTTTCTAGCGTGTTTTATGAGCAGTTCTTC. Translated: CASSALVSSVFYEQFF.

V gene TRBV27 combines with J gene TRBJ2-7; the match to TRBD2 covers 8 bases. The CDR3 has 13 amino acids. Unmatched junction bases numbered 3, after V lost 6 bases and J lost 2 bases. The V gene's germline CDR1 is MNHEY and CDR2 SMNVEV (reference sequence). The CDR3 is CASRKTSAYEQYF. The CDR3 DNA sequence: TGTGCCAGCAGAAAGACTAGCGCCTACGAGCAGTACTTC.

The V gene is TRBV5-1, the J gene TRBJ2-5; a weak D match, TRBD2 (6 bases). Germline assignment: CDR1 SGHRS and CDR2 YFSETQ. V dropped 1 base and J dropped 6 bases, with 16 bases sitting between them. The length of the CDR3 is 15 residues. CDR3 region: CASSLSVGGGKTQYF. The CDR3 region has the DNA TGCGCCAGCAGCTTGTCGGTGGGAGGCGGGAAGACCCAGTACTTC.

V and J are TRBV19 and TRBJ2-2, with 10 bases that match TRBD2. The J segment lost 5 bases and the V segment lost 1 base, leaving 7 bases of the junction unmatched. CDR1 and CDR2 from the germline V gene are LNHDA and SQIVND (reference sequence). The CDR3 is 17 amino acids. This CDR3 reads CASSIGTSGIVTGELFF. CDR3 coding DNA: TGTGCCAGTAGTATAGGAACTAGCGGGATAGTTACCGGGGAGCTGTTTTTT.

This chain links TRBV12-5 with TRBJ1-1; 7 nucleotides line up with TRBD1. Trimming removed 1 base from V and 5 bases from J; junction bases left unmatched: 4. This CDR3 region has 14 residues. Germline V gene data show CDR1 as LGHNT and CDR2 as FRNRAP. CDR3 in DNA: TGTGCTAGTGGTTTGGGGGTACAGGGGACTGAAGCTTTCTTT. Encoded protein: CASGLGVQGTEAFF.

This chain uses TRBV11-3 with TRBJ2-2; D perhaps matches TRBD2 (6 bases). Trimming shortened V by 7 bases and J by 4 bases, and 16 bases separated the two germline ends. Germline V gene data show CDR1 as SGHNT and CDR2 as YENEEA. The CDR3 is 15 amino acids. CDR3 coding DNA: TGTGCCAGCACCCAGGAGGGAATGAGCACCGGGGAGCTGTTTTTT. It codes for CASTQEGMSTGELFF.

The V and J genes are TRBV5-4 and TRBJ2-5; 8 bases map to TRBD2. Losses at the gene ends were 2 bases for V and 10 bases for J; bases not matched to a gene: 7. Germline loops: CDR1 SGHNT, CDR2 YYREEE (reference sequence). CDR3 length equals 13 residues. The CDR3 loop is CASSLGDGGDQYF. CDR3 DNA sequence: TGTGCCAGCAGCTTAGGGGACGGGGGGGACCAGTACTTC. The whole variable domain, filled in from reference TRBV5-4 and TRBJ2-5, reads ETGVTQSPTHLIKTRGQQVTLRCSSQSGHNTVSWYQQALGQGPQFIFQYYREEENGRGNFPPRFSGLQFPNYSSELNVNALELDDSALYLCASSLGDGGDQYFGPGTRLLVL.

The chain carries TRBV2 and TRBJ1-4; D unclear. The CDR3 is 14 residues long. Deletions cut 7 bases from V and 8 bases from J, with 17 bases between. Germline CDR1 is SNHLY and CDR2 is FYNNEI. In nucleotides, the CDR3 is TGTGCCAGCAAGCCCCGGGGTGTTGGGGAAAAACTGTTTTTT. Translating gives CASKPRGVGEKLFF.

This clone was picked up a small number of times. CDR3 nucleotides: TGTGCCAGCAGCCAAGACTACAGACAGAACACTGAAGCTTTCTTT. It is translated as CASSQDYRQNTEAFF. The chain employs TRBV4-2 and TRBJ1-1; D remains unclear. Germline loops: CDR1 LGHNA, CDR2 YNFKEQ. The ends were cut back, 0 bases at V and 1 base at J, with 9 bases in the middle. CDR3 size: 15 residues.

The rearrangement joins TRBV7-3 to TRBJ2-1; a weak D match, TRBD2 (6 bases). V was clipped by 2 bases and J by 0 bases, with 17 bases between them. CDR1 and CDR2 from the germline V gene are SGHTA and FQGTGA. This CDR3 contains 18 residues. DNA of the CDR3: TGTGCCAGCAGCTTACCCAGAGGCGGGAAAAGCTCCTACAATGAGCAGTTCTTC. Translation gives CASSLPRGGKSSYNEQFF.

This chain uses TRBV5-1 with TRBJ2-7; 7 positions match TRBD1. V gave up 4 bases and J gave up 3 bases; unmatched junction bases: 7. Per the germline V gene, CDR1 is SGHRS and CDR2 is YFSETQ. The CDR3 covers 14 residues. CDR3: CASSPRDSVYEQYF. In nucleotides, the CDR3 is TGCGCCAGCAGCCCCCGGGACAGCGTCTACGAGCAGTACTTC.

A remark on this clone: Other DNA sequences of this sample code for an identical CDR3. CDR3 nucleotides: TGCGCCAGCAGCTTGACTAGCGGGATTTACAATGAGCAGTTCTTC. Translated, it gives CASSLTSGIYNEQFF. V and J are TRBV5-1 and TRBJ2-1, with 10 bases fitting TRBD2. Germline V gives CDR1 SGHRS, CDR2 YFSETQ. The CDR3 loop spans 15 amino acids. The trim removed 1 base at V and 4 bases at J, leaving 2 bases unmatched.

J is TRBJ1-2 and V is TRBV5-1; 7 positions match TRBD1. The CDR3 has 15 amino acids. Germline assignment: CDR1 SGHRS and CDR2 YFSETQ. V lost 4 bases to trimming and J lost 8 bases; unmatched junction nucleotides: 14. DNA for the CDR3: TGCGCCAGCAGCCCCGACAGGGTCCAGTATAACGGCTACACCTTC. The encoded protein is CASSPDRVQYNGYTF. The whole variable domain, remainder taken from reference TRBV5-1 and TRBJ1-2, is KAGVTQTPRYLIKTRGQQVTLSCSPISGHRSVSWYQQTPGQGLQFLFEYFSETQRNKGNFPGRFSGRQFSNSRSEMNVSTLELGDSALYLCASSPDRVQYNGYTFGSGTRLTVV.

V gene TRBV19 combines with J gene TRBJ2-1, with D uncertain. With 3 bases removed from V and 0 bases from J, the gap between germline ends came to 6 bases. CDR1 and CDR2 (germline): LNHDA, SQIVND (reference sequence). The CDR3 is made up of 14 amino acids. The CDR3: CASSMSSSYNEQFF. Here the CDR3 DNA reads TGTGCCAGTAGTATGTCGAGCTCCTACAATGAGCAGTTCTTC. The full variable domain, in which reference TRBV19 and TRBJ2-1 provide the parts outside the CDR3, is DGGITQSPKYLFRKEGQNVTLSCEQNLNHDAMYWYRQDPGQGLRLIYYSQIVNDFQKGDIAEGYSVSREKKESFPLTVTSAQKNPTAFYLCASSMSSSYNEQFFGPGTRLTVL.

This clone was detected only a few times. The rearrangement joins TRBV6-5 to TRBJ1-1; TRBD1 agrees at 7 bases. The CDR3 covers 16 residues. Germline CDR1 MNHEY, CDR2 SVGAGI. V shed 4 bases, J shed 0 bases, and the junction held 8 bases outside the gene matches. The DNA for the CDR3 is TGTGCCAGCAGTTCGGGACAGCCTTTTATGAACACTGAAGCTTTCTTT. Its protein product is CASSSGQPFMNTEAFF.

In the case of this clone: At the DNA level, this CDR3 is encoded by other sequences in the same sample as well. The chain links TRBV27 to TRBJ1-3; possibly TRBD1 for D (6 bases). The CDR3 totals 14 residues. V was pared by 6 bases and J by 4 bases, with 13 bases between. CDR1 and CDR2 from the germline V gene are MNHEY and SMNVEV (reference sequence). The CDR3 coding sequence is TGTGCCAGCAGCTCTAGGGACACAGGAAACACCATATATTTT. Amino acid sequence: CASSSRDTGNTIYF.